This paragraph covers one T cell receptor beta chain sequence. Its antigen is not known. This CDR3 is built from 12 residues. V dropped 5 bases and J dropped 9 bases, with 12 bases sitting between them. In germline, CDR1 is MNHEY, CDR2 SVGEGT. The data belong to a study of T-cell memory formation after mild COVID-19. From 5'RACE with constant-segment primers came TCR alpha and TCR beta cDNA libraries that carried sample barcodes and UMIs. TCRdb passed the 5' RACE reads through MiXCR, listing each CDR3 protein once. The repertoire includes 400,000 to 500,000 distinct CDR3 sequences, approximately 18% of them detected once, and under 25% sits in the top ten. General observations from the study: Contracting clones from day 15 to 85 showed balanced CD4/CD8; later expanders favored CD4+. Memory cells collected pre-infection included some clones that later responded, suggesting cross-reactive memory joined. CD4+ contracting clones were mainly CM and EM; CD8+ ones, EMRA.

The sequencing input was PBMCs or a T cell subset sorted from them (not recorded which). The chain has TRBV6-2 or TRBV6-3 and TRBJ2-3; the D gene is possibly TRBD2 (5 bases). The TCR originated in a man aged 18-30 years who had mild COVID-19 (a few samples of this study predate the infection). Cell type and time point are not known. CDR3 loop: CASSDEGDTQYF. The CDR3 DNA follows: TGTGCCAGCAGTGATGAGGGTGACACGCAGTATTTT.